This T cell receptor beta chain appears in the sequencing data of a study of T cells in Graves' hyperthyroidism and ophthalmopathy. Study results and limitations: Expanded thyroid clonotypes (above 0.001) were mostly also found in blood.

V was shortened by 7 bases and J by 10 bases, with 14 bases between the two germline ends. The length of the CDR3 is 13 residues. This clonotype came up many times. Its antigen is undetermined. TCR beta CDR3 regions were amplified from RNA. First-round RT-PCR of the TCR CDR3 relied on the HTBI primer set. TCRdb reanalysed the multiplex PCR reads using MiXCR and keeps one entry per CDR3 protein. Of 550,000 to 600,000 distinct CDR3 sequences listed, around 46% are singletons. The sample taken for sequencing was peripheral blood or thyroid tissue (not recorded which). The TCR sequence derives from an adult woman with Graves' disease, either hyperthyroidism or ophthalmopathy (not recorded which). V and J are TRBV12-3 or TRBV12-4 and TRBJ1-6; D may be TRBD1 (5 bases). CDR3 bases: TGTGCCAGCACTTGGGACTGGGAGTCACCCCTCCACTTT. Translating it yields CASTWDWESPLHF.